What follows are 18 T cell receptor beta chains derived from one specimen sequenced in a study of blood T cell repertoires in COVID-19. Data came from immunoSEQ multiplex PCR; TCRdb stores just in-frame clones and leaves some out. The repertoire holds around 330,000 clones, 85% seen once, with under 2% in the top ten. The sequencing sample was made of PBMCs or T cells enriched from blood (not recorded which). These receptors were collected from a woman aged 30 to 39 who had been exposed to COVID-19.

The rearrangement links TRBV6-1 to TRBJ1-1, with 9 bases lining up with TRBD1. This CDR3 is 13 amino acids long. V gave up 0 bases and J gave up 8 bases; unmatched junction bases: 1. Germline loops: CDR1 MNHNS, CDR2 SASEGT. The CDR3, as DNA: TGTGCCAGCAGTGAAGCCGGGACAGGGGAAGCTTTCTTT. It yields the protein CASSEAGTGEAFF.

The V call is TRBV20-1, the J call TRBJ1-1; possible D gene TRBD1, 5 bases. Trimming stripped 3 bases from V and 0 bases from J, with 17 bases between. This CDR3 region has 16 residues. Germline loops: CDR1 DFQATT, CDR2 SNEGSKA (reference sequence). CDR3 sequence reads: CSASQMETDMNTEAFF. The DNA for the CDR3 is TGCAGTGCTAGTCAGATGGAGACAGACATGAACACTGAAGCTTTCTTT.

V is TRBV11-3 and J is TRBJ2-5; D unresolved. CDR1 SGHNT and CDR2 YENEEA come from the germline V gene. Trimming pared 0 bases from V and 4 bases from J, leaving 6 bases between. The CDR3 contains 13 residues. CDR3 nucleotide sequence: TGTGCCAGCAGCTTAGATCGCGGAGAGACCCAGTACTTC. It is translated as CASSLDRGETQYF.

The chain couples TRBV30 to TRBJ1-2, with D possibly matching TRBD1 (5 bases). Trimming took off 0 bases at V and 7 bases at J, with 15 bases between the two ends. Germline values: CDR1 GTSNPN, CDR2 SVGIG (reference sequence). The CDR3 is made up of 14 amino acids. This CDR3 is CAWSVGPGKSGYTF. The CDR3, as DNA: TGTGCCTGGAGTGTCGGTCCAGGGAAGAGTGGCTACACCTTC.

This chain connects TRBV27 to TRBJ2-6; possibly TRBD1 for D (6 bases). CDR1 and CDR2 (germline): MNHEY, SMNVEV (reference sequence). V lost 5 bases, J lost 1 base, and 9 bases lay in between. This CDR3 contains 15 residues. CDR3 nucleotides: TGTGCCAGCAGTCTAGACAGGTCTGGGGCCAACGTCCTGACTTTC. This sequence encodes CASSLDRSGANVLTF.

The chain uses TRBV6-1 and TRBJ1-2, with D unclear. V was cut by 0 bases and J by 7 bases, with 9 bases left in between. Germline V gene lookup returns CDR1 MNHNS and CDR2 SASEGT. CDR3 size: 13 residues. The DNA for the CDR3 is TGTGCCAGCAGTGAAGCCTCAGTTCGTGGCTACACCTTC. Translation gives CASSEASVRGYTF.

This rearrangement joins TRBV2 to TRBJ2-5, with D maybe TRBD2 (6 bases). This CDR3 is built from 15 residues. Germline V gene lookup returns CDR1 SNHLY and CDR2 FYNNEI. Trimming took off 6 bases at V and 5 bases at J, with 19 bases between the two ends. In DNA, the CDR3 is TGTGCCAGCAGCCCCGGACTAATGGGGAGCGAGACCCAGTACTTC. Translation: CASSPGLMGSETQYF. The whole variable domain, remainder taken from reference TRBV2 and TRBJ2-5, is EPEVTQTPSHQVTQMGQEVILRCVPISNHLYFYWYRQILGQKVEFLVSFYNNEISEKSEIFDDQFSVERPDGSNFTLKIRSTKLEDSAMYFCASSPGLMGSETQYFGPGTRLLVL.

The rearrangement joins TRBV4-1 to TRBJ1-1; D is possibly TRBD1 (6 bases). There are 14 residues in the CDR3. V lost 4 bases and J lost 4, with 13 bases in between. Germline loops: CDR1 MGHRA, CDR2 YSYEKL. In DNA, the CDR3 is TGCGCCAGCAGCCCCCGGGACATTGGCACTGAAGCTTTCTTT. Its translation is CASSPRDIGTEAFF.

This clone was detected once. This chain's CDR3 is CASGLTGGRTEAFF. DNA of the CDR3: TGTGCCAGCGGGCTGACAGGGGGCCGAACTGAAGCTTTCTTT. This chain uses TRBV7-9 with TRBJ1-1; TRBD1 aligns across 10 bases. J lost 5 bases, V lost 8 bases, and 8 bases had no gene match. The CDR3 loop spans 14 amino acids. Looked up from germline, CDR1 is SEHNR and CDR2 is FQNEAQ (reference sequence).

With regard to this clone: An end of the junction differs from the germline gene, which may be a read error. This rearrangement joins TRBV7-7 to TRBJ2-2, with 9 positions matching TRBD2. Per the germline V gene, CDR1 is SSHAT and CDR2 is FNYEAQ (reference sequence). The CDR3 runs to 15 residues. CDR3 residues: CASSEGLANTGELFF. CDR3 sequence (DNA): TGTGCTAGCAGCGAGGGACTAGCAAACACCGGGGAGCTGTTTTTT.

The chain carries TRBV5-1 and TRBJ2-3; 8 nucleotides match TRBD2. CDR1 is SGHRS and CDR2 is YFSETQ in the germline V gene. Losses at the gene ends were 1 base for V and 2 bases for J; bases not matched to a gene: 6. This CDR3 spans 16 amino acids. The CDR3 nucleotides are TGCGCCAGCAGCTTGCGTCTAGCGGGCCACACAGATACGCAGTATTTT. This encodes CASSLRLAGHTDTQYF.

CDR3 loop: CASSVAPAGDGEAFF. CDR3 DNA sequence: TGTGCCAGCAGCGTAGCGCCGGCAGGGGATGGTGAAGCTTTCTTT. The chain joins TRBV9 to TRBJ1-1, with a possible D match to TRBD1 (6 bases). The CDR3 extends over 15 amino acids. Germline CDR1 is SGDLS and CDR2 is YYNGEE. Trimming pared 0 bases from V and 7 bases from J, leaving 16 bases between.

This clone was seen only once. This chain connects TRBV3-1 (or the pseudogene TRBV3-2) to TRBJ1-2; D gene ambiguous. Germline V lookup: CDR1 LGHDT, CDR2 YNNKEL (reference sequence). The V and J ends lost 1 base and 3 bases respectively, with 6 bases between them. The CDR3 length is 13 residues. In DNA, the CDR3 is TGTGCCAGCAGCCAAGGACGGGACTATGGCTACACCTTC. Translating it yields CASSQGRDYGYTF.

The chain has TRBV6-5 and TRBJ1-5; TRBD1 might be the D (5 bases). CDR1 is MNHEY, CDR2 SVGAGI, per germline. The CDR3 is 12 residues long. Trimming shortened V by 7 bases and J by 1 base, and 5 bases separated the two germline ends. CDR3 sequence: CASTGSNQPQHF. CDR3 in DNA: TGTGCCAGCACAGGGAGCAATCAGCCCCAGCATTTT.

This clone was observed a handful of times. V and J are TRBV5-1 and TRBJ1-6; perhaps TRBD1 as D (6 bases). The germline V gene encodes CDR1 SGHRS and CDR2 YFSETQ. The CDR3 has 16 amino acids. Trimming removed 4 bases from V and 1 base from J, with 12 bases in between. The CDR3 nucleotides read TGCGCCAGCAGCCTTCAGGGGTCTTCCTATAATTCACCCCTCCACTTT. Protein product: CASSLQGSSYNSPLHF.

The V gene is TRBV20-1, the J gene TRBJ1-2, with TRBD1 matching 8 bases. V lost 3 bases, J lost 8 bases, and 17 bases stayed unmatched. CDR1 is DFQATT and CDR2 is SNEGSKA in the germline V gene (reference sequence). There are 16 residues in the CDR3. The CDR3 DNA sequence: TGCAGTGCTAGTCCGTCAGGGGGCCAGGGAGAACACGGCTACACCTTC. This translates into CSASPSGGQGEHGYTF.

The chain combines TRBV3-1 (or the pseudogene TRBV3-2) with TRBJ2-1; 8 bases agree with TRBD2. This CDR3 has 16 residues. J was trimmed by 3 bases and V by 4 bases; bases with no gene match: 8. Per the germline V gene, CDR1 is LGHDT and CDR2 is YNNKEL (reference sequence). Written as DNA, the CDR3 is TGTGCCAGCAGCCCGGGAGGGACTAATTACTACAATGAGCAGTTCTTC. Translated, it gives CASSPGGTNYYNEQFF.

J is TRBJ1-4 and V is TRBV25-1; TRBD1 aligns across 7 bases. This CDR3 is 15 amino acids long. With V trimmed by 4 bases and J by 7 bases, 9 bases remained unmatched. Per the germline V gene, CDR1 is MGHDK and CDR2 is SYGVNS. The CDR3 region is CASSAQQGLGEKLFF. CDR3 nucleotides: TGTGCCAGCAGTGCTCAACAGGGGTTGGGTGAAAAACTGTTTTTT.